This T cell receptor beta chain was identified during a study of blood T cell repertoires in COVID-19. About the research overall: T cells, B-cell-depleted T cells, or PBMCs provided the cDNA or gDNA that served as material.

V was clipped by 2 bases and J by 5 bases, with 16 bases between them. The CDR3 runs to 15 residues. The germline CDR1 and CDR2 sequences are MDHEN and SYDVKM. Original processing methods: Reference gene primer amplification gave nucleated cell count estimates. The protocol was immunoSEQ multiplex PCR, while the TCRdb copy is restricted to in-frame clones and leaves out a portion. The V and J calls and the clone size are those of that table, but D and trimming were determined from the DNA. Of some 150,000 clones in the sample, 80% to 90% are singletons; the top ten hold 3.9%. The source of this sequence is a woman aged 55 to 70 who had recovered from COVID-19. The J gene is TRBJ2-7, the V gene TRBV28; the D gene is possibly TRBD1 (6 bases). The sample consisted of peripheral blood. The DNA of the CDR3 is TGTGCCAGCAGTTTAAGGCTGGGGGCAACTAACGAGCAGTACTTC. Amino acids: CASSLRLGATNEQYF.